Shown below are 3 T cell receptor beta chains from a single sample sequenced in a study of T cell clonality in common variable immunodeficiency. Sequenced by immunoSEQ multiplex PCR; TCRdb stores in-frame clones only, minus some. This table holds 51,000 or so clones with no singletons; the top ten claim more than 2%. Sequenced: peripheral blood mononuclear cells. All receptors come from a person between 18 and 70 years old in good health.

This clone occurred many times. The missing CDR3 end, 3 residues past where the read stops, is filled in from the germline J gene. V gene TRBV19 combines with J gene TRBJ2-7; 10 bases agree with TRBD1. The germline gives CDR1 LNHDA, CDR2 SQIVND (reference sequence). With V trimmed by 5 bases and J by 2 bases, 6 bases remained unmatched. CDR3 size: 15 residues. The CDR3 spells CASSFGQGVAYEQYF. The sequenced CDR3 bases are TGTGCCAGTAGTTTCGGACAGGGGGTAGCCTACGAG.

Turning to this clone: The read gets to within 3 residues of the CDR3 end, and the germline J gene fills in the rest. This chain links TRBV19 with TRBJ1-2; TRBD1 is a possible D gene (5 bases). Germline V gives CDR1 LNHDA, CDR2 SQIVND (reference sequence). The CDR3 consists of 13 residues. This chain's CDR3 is CASSIEGRGDYTF. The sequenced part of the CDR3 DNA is TGTGCCAGTAGTATAGAGGGGCGGGGTGAC.

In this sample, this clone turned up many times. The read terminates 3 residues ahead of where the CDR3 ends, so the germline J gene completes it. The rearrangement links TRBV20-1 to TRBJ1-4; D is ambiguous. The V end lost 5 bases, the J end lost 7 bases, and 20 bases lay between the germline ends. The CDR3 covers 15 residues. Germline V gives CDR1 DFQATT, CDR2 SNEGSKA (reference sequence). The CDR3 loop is CSAGPAGSHSEKLFF. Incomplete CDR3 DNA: TGCAGTGCTGGGCCCGCGGGCAGCCATTCTGAAAAA.